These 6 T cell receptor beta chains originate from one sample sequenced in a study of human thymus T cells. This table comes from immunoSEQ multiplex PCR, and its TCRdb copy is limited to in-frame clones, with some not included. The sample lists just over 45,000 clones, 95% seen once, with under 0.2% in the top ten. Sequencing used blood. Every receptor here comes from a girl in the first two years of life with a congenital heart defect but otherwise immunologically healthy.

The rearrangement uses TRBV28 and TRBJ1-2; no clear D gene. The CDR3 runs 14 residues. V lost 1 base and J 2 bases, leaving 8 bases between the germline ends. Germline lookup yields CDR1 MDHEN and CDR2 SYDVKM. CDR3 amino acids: CASSLLSENYGYTF. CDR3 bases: TGTGCCAGCAGTTTATTGTCAGAAAACTATGGCTACACCTTC.

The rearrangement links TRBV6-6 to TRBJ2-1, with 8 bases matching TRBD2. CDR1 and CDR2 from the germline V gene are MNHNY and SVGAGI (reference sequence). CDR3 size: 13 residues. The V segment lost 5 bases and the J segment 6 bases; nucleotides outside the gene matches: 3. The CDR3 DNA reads TGTGCCAGCAGTCCCGGGACTAGCAATGAGCAGTTCTTC. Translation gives CASSPGTSNEQFF.

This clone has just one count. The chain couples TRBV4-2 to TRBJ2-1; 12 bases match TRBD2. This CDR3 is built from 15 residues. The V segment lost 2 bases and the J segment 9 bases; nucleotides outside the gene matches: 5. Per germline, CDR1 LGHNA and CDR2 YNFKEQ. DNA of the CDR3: TGTGCCAGCAGCCAAAGACTAGCGGGAGACAGTGAGCAGTTCTTC. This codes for CASSQRLAGDSEQFF.

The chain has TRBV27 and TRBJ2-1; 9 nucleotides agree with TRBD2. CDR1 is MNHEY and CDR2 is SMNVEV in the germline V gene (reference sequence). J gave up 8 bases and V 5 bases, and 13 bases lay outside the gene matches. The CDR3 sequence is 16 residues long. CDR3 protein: CASSPTVIAGAYEQFF. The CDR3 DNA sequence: TGTGCCAGCAGTCCGACGGTAATAGCGGGAGCTTATGAGCAGTTCTTC.

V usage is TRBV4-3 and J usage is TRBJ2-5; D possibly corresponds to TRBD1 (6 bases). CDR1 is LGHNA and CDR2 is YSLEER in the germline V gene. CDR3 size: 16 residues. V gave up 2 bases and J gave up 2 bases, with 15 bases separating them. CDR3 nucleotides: TGCGCCAGCAGCCAACGGGGACAAGAAGGGCAAGAGACCCAGTACTTC. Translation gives CASSQRGQEGQETQYF.

This chain's CDR3 is CATKAGDYGYTF. CDR3 DNA: TGTGCCACTAAAGCCGGGGACTATGGCTACACCTTC. The chain links TRBV19 to TRBJ1-2; the D is unclear. Germline V gives CDR1 LNHDA, CDR2 SQIVND (reference sequence). Trimming removed 10 bases from V and 3 bases from J, with 12 bases in between. This CDR3 has 12 residues. The full variable domain, its missing parts supplied by reference TRBV19 and TRBJ1-2, is DGGITQSPKYLFRKEGQNVTLSCEQNLNHDAMYWYRQDPGQGLRLIYYSQIVNDFQKGDIAEGYSVSREKKESFPLTVTSAQKNPTAFYLCATKAGDYGYTFGSGTRLTVV.